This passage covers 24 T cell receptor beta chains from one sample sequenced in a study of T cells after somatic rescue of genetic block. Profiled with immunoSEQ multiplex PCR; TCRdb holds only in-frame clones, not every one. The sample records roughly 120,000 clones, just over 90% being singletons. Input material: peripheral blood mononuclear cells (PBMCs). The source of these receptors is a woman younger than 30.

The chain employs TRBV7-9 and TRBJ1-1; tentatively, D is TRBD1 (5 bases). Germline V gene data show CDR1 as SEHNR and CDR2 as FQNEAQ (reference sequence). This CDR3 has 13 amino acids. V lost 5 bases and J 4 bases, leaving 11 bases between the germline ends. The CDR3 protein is CASSPQGATEAFF. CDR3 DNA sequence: TGTGCCAGCAGCCCCCAGGGAGCCACTGAAGCTTTCTTT.

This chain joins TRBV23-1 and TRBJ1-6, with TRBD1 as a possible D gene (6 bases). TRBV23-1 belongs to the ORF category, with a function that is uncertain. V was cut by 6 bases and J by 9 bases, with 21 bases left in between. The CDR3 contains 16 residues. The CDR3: CASRIRTGTSISPLHF. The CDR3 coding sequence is TGCGCCAGCAGGATAAGAACCGGGACATCAATTTCACCCCTCCACTTT.

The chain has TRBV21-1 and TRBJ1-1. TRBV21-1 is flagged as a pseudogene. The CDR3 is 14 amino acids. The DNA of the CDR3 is TGTGCCAGCGGGAGGGCCAGGGGTTACACTGAAGCTTTCTTT. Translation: CASGRARGYTEAFF.

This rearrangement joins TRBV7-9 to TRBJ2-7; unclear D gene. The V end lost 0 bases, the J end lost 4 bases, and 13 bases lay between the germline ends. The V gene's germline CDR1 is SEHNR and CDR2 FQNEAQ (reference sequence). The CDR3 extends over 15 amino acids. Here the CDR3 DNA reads TGTGCCAGCAGCTTAGCTACGGGCGATGGGTACGAGCAGTACTTC. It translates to CASSLATGDGYEQYF.

The CDR3 DNA is TGTGCCAGCAGCCAAGATCGGGCCTTTAGAAATGGCTACACCTTC. Its translation: CASSQDRAFRNGYTF. The chain combines TRBV14 with TRBJ1-2; no definite D call. Germline V CDR1 and CDR2: SGHDN, FVKESK. The CDR3 sequence is 15 residues long. V shed 0 bases and J shed 6 bases, with 14 bases lying between them.

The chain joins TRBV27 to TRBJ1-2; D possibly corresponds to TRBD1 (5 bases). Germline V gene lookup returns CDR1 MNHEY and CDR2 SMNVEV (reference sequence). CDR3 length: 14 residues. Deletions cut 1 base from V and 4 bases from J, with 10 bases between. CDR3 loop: CASSLFQGSYGYTF. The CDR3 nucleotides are TGTGCCAGCAGTTTATTTCAGGGATCCTATGGCTACACCTTC.

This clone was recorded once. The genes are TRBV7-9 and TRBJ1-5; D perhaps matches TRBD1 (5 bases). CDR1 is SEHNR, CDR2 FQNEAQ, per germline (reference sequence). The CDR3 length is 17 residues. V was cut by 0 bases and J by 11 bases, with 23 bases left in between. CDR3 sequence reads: CASSLAPPGSGQWAQHF. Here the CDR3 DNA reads TGTGCCAGCAGCTTAGCCCCGCCAGGGTCCGGACAATGGGCCCAGCATTTT.

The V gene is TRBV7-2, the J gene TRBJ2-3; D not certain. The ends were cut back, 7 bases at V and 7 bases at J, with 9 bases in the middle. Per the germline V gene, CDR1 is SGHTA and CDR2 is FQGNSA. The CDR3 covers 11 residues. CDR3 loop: CASTSVNTQYF. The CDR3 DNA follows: TGTGCCAGCACTTCGGTGAATACGCAGTATTTT.

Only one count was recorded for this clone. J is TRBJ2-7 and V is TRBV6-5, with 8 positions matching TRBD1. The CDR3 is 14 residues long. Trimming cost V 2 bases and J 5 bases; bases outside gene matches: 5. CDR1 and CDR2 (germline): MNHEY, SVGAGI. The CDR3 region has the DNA TGTGCCAGCAGTTACGGGGACAGGTCCGACGAGCAGTACTTC. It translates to CASSYGDRSDEQYF.

The CDR3 DNA reads as TGTGCCAGCAGTTACAACCTTCTGGAGACCCAGTACTTC. Protein product: CASSYNLLETQYF. The chain uses TRBV6-5 and TRBJ2-5; D ambiguous. Trimming removed 2 bases at V and 5 bases at J, with 9 bases between. Germline CDR1 and CDR2: MNHEY and SVGAGI. The CDR3 is 13 residues long.

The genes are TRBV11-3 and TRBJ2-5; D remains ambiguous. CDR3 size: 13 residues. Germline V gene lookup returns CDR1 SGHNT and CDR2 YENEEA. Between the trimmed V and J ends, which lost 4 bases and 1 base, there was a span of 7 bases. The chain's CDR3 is CASSYDPQETQYF. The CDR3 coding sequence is TGTGCCAGCAGCTACGACCCCCAAGAGACCCAGTACTTC.

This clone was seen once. CDR3 sequence reads: CASSVGGDEQYF. The CDR3 DNA sequence: TGTGCCAGCAGCGTCGGGGGTGACGAGCAGTACTTC. J is TRBJ2-7 and V is TRBV9; D might be TRBD2 (6 bases). CDR3 length: 12 amino acids. Germline CDR1 and CDR2: SGDLS and YYNGEE. V was shortened by 2 bases and J by 5 bases, with 8 bases between the two germline ends.

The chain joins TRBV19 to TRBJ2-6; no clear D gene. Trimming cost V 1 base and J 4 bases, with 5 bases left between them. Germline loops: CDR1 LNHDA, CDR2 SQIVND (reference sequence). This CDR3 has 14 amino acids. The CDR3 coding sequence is TGTGCCAGTAGTATAGGGTCCGGGGCCAACGTCCTGACTTTC. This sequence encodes CASSIGSGANVLTF.

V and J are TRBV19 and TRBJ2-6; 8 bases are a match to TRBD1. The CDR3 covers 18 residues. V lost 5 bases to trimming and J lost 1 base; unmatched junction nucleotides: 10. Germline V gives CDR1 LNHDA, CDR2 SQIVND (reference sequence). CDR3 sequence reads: CASSQSGTGSSGANVLTF. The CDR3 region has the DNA TGTGCCAGTAGTCAATCCGGGACAGGTTCTTCTGGGGCCAACGTCCTGACTTTC. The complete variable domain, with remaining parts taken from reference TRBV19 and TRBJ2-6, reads DGGITQSPKYLFRKEGQNVTLSCEQNLNHDAMYWYRQDPGQGLRLIYYSQIVNDFQKGDIAEGYSVSREKKESFPLTVTSAQKNPTAFYLCASSQSGTGSSGANVLTFGAGSRLTVL.

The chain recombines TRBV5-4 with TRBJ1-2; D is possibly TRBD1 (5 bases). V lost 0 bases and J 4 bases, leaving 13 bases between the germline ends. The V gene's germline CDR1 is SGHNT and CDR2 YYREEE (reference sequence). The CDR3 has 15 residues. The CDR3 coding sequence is TGTGCCAGCAGCTTGGCTAAAACAGGCACCTATGGCTACACCTTC. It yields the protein CASSLAKTGTYGYTF.

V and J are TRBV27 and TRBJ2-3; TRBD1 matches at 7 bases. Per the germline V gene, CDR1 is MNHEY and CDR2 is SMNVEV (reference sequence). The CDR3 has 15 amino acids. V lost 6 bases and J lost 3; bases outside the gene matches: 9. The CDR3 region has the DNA TGTGCCAGCAGCCCCTTCCCGACAGGGACAGATACGCAGTATTTT. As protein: CASSPFPTGTDTQYF.

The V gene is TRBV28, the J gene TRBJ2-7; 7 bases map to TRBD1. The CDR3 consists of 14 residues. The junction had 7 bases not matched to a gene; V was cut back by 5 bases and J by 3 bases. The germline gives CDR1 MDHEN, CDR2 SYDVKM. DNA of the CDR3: TGTGCCAGCAGTGGGGGCGGACAGGACTACGAGCAGTACTTC. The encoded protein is CASSGGGQDYEQYF.

As DNA, the CDR3 is TGTGCCAGCAGTGAAAACCAGGGGGCTCGAGAAAAACTGTTTTTT. Translated: CASSENQGAREKLFF. This rearrangement joins TRBV6-1 to TRBJ1-4; TRBD1 matches at 8 bases. Trimming removed 2 bases from V and 8 bases from J; junction bases left unmatched: 7. Germline V lookup: CDR1 MNHNS, CDR2 SASEGT. CDR3 size: 15 residues.

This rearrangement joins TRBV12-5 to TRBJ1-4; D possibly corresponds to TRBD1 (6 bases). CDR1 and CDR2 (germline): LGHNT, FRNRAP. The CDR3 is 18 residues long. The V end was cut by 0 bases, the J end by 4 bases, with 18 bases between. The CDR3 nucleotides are TGTGCTAGTGGTTTGGTACTCCCGAGGACAGATCTTAATGAAAAACTGTTTTTT. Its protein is CASGLVLPRTDLNEKLFF.

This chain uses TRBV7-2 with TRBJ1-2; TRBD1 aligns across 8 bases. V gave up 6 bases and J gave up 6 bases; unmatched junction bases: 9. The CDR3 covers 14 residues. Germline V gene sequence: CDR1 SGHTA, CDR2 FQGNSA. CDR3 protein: CASSKTGVADGYTF. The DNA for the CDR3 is TGTGCCAGCAGTAAGACAGGGGTCGCAGATGGCTACACCTTC.

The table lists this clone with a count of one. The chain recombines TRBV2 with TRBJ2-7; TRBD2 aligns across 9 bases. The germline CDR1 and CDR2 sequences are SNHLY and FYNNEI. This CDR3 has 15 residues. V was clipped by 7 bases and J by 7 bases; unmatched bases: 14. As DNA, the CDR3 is TGTGCCAGCACCGACGGGGGAGCGGGGGGTAGGGAGCAGTACTTC. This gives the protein CASTDGGAGGREQYF.

This chain's CDR3 is CASSHQRGISYGAFF. The CDR3 coding sequence is TGCGCCAGCAGCCACCAACGGGGGATATCCTACGGAGCTTTCTTT. The J gene is TRBJ1-1, the V gene TRBV4-1; tentatively, D is TRBD1 (5 bases). The CDR3 consists of 15 residues. The germline CDR1 and CDR2 sequences are MGHRA and YSYEKL. Trimming took 3 bases from V and 10 from J, leaving 21 bases between them.

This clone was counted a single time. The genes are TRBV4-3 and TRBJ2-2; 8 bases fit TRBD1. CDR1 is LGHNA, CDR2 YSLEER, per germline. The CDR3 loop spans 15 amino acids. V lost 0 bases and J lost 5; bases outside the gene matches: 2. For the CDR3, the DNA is TGCGCCAGCAGCCAAGAAGGGACAGGTACCGGGGAGCTGTTTTTT. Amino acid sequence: CASSQEGTGTGELFF.

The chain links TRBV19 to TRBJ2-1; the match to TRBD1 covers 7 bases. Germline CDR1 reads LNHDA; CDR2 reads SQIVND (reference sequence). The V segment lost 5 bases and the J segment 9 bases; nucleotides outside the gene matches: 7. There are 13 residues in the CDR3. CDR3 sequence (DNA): TGTGCCAGTAGTGAACAACAGGGGACTGAGCAGTTCTTC. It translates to CASSEQQGTEQFF.